This TCR beta chain was sequenced for a study of T cells in Graves' hyperthyroidism and ophthalmopathy. Amplification targeted TCR beta CDR3 regions from RNA transcripts. TCR CDR3 underwent first-round RT-PCR with the HTBI primer set. MiXCR was run by TCRdb on the multiplex PCR reads, yielding one entry per CDR3 protein. The sample has approximately 300,000 distinct CDR3 sequences, more than 15% seen once. This clonotype came up many times. The sequence was collected from an older woman with Graves' ophthalmopathy. Sequencing used blood.

As DNA, the CDR3 is TGTGCCAGCAGCCAAGCCGGGTGGGGGACCGGGGAGCTGTTTTTT. Translation gives CASSQAGWGTGELFF. This chain links TRBV3-1 with TRBJ2-2, with D perhaps matching TRBD1 or TRBD2 (5 bases each). CDR3 length: 15 residues. Trimming pared 1 base from V and 5 bases from J, leaving 11 bases between. The germline gives CDR1 LGHDT, CDR2 YNNKEL (reference sequence).